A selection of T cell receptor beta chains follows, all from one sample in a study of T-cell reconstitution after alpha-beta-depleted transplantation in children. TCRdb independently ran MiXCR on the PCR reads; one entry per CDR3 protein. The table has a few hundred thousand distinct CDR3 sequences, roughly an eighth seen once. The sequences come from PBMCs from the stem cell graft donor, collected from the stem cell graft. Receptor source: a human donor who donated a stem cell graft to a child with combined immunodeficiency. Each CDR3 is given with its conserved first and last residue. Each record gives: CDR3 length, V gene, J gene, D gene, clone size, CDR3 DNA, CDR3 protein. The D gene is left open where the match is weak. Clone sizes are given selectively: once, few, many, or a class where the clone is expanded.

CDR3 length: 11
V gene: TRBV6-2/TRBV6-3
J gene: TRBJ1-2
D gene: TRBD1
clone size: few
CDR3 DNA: TGTGCCGCCAACTCAGGGGGAGGCTACACCTTC
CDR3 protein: CAANSGGGYTF

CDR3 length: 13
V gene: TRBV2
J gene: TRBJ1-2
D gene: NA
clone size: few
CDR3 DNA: TGTGCCAGCAGGACCTTGGGGGACTATGGCTACACCTTC
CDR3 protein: CASRTLGDYGYTF

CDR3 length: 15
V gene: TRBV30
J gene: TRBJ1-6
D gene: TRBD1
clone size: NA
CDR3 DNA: TGTGCCTGGAGTGTACAGACAGGGGGAAGCTCACCCCTCCACTTT
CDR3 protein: CAWSVQTGGSSPLHF

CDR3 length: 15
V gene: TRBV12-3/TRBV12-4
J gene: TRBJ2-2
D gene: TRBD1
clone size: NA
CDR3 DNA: TGTGCCAGCATCACCGGGACAGCGAACACCGGGGAGCTGTTTTTT
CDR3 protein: CASITGTANTGELFF

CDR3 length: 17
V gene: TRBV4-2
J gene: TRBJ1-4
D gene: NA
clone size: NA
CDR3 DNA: TGTGCCAGCAAACAATTTGGGACCCCAGCAACTAATGAAAAACTGTTTTTT
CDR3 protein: CASKQFGTPATNEKLFF

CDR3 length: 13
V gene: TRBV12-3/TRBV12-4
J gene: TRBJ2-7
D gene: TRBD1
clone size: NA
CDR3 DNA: TGTGCCAGCAGACTTGGGACAGGGGACGAGCAGTACTTC
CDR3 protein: CASRLGTGDEQYF

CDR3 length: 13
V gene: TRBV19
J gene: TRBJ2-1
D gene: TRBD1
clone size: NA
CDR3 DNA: TGTGCCAGTAGTATGGGACAGGGCGGCGAGCAGTTCTTC
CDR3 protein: CASSMGQGGEQFF

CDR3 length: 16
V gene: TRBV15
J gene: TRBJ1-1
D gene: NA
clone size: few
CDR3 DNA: TGTGCCACCAGCAGAGATTACCCAGTCCGAGACACTGAAGCTTTCTTT
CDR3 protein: CATSRDYPVRDTEAFF

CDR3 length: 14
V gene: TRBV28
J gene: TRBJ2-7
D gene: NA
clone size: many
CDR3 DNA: TGTGCCAGCAGTGGTCGGGTTAGCTCCTACGAGCAGTACTTC
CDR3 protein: CASSGRVSSYEQYF

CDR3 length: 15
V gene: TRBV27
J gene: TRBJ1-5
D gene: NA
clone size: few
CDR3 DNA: TGTGCCAGGAGGAAAGTTTTGAGTACCAATCAGCCCCAGCATTTT
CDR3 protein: CARRKVLSTNQPQHF

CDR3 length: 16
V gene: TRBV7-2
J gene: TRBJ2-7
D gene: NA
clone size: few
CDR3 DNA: TGTGCCAGCAGCTTAGCGCGGCCGGGGCGGGGACTCGAGCAGTACTTC
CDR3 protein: CASSLARPGRGLEQYF

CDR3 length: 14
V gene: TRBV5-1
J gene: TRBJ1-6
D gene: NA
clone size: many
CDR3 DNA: TGCGCCAGCAGGGTGTCACGAAATAATTCACCCCTCCACTTT
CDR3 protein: CASRVSRNNSPLHF

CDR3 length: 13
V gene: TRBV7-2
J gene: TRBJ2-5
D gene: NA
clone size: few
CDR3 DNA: TGTGCCAGCAGCTTAGTGGACTTCCGGACCCAGTACTTC
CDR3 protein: CASSLVDFRTQYF

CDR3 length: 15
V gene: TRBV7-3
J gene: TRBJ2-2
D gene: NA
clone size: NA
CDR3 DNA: TGTGCCAGCAGTTCCAGACTAGGGAACACCGGGGAGCTGTTTTTT
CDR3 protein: CASSSRLGNTGELFF

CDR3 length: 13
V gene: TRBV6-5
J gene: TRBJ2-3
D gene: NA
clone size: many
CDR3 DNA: TGTGCCAGCAGTTCTGGTGACACAGATACGCAGTATTTT
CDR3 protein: CASSSGDTDTQYF

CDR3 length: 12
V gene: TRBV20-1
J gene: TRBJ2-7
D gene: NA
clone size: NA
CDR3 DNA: TGCAGTGCTAGTAACAGACCCTACGAGCAGTACTTC
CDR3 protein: CSASNRPYEQYF

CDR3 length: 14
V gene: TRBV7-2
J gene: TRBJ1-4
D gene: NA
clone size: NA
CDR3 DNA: TGTGCCAGCAGCTTAAGGAGGGTCGGTGAAAAACTGTTTTTT
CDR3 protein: CASSLRRVGEKLFF

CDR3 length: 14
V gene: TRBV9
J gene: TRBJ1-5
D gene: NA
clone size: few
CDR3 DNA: TGTGCCAGCAGCTTGGGGACTGGTTTTCAGCCCCAGCATTTT
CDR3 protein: CASSLGTGFQPQHF